Below, one TCR beta chain is given with its context. Its antigen is not known. The donors were members of the approximately 120-subject validation cohort (separate from the approximately 670-subject first cohort). The CDR3 runs to 15 residues. CDR1 and CDR2 (germline): SGHVS, FQNEAQ. Trimming stripped 4 bases from V and 2 bases from J, with 13 bases between. TCRdb's copy holds only in-frame clones and misses some; the assay was immunoSEQ multiplex PCR. The data show around 200,000 clones, with more than 65% seen just once and 2.5% to 3% held by the top ten. The entry originates in a study of cytomegalovirus exposure and HLA in healthy donors. In the study overall: A later analysis reported the same platform for the approximately 110 validation repertoires and the approximately 720 first-cohort repertoires. Notes on the study in general: Rare sequences made up most TCRs, while some public TCRs were found in many donors. The classifier was said to identify cytomegalovirus status with high specificity and sensitivity.

The chain uses TRBV7-8 and TRBJ2-3; perhaps TRBD1 as D (6 bases). The sample comprised PBMCs. The TCR originated in a woman aged 18 to 35 in good health and CMV-seropositive. CDR3 DNA sequence: TGTGCCAGCAGCTACGCACAGGGCCCCACAGATACGCAGTATTTT. The encoded protein is CASSYAQGPTDTQYF.